This TCR beta chain was sequenced during a study of early T cells in non-severe SARS-CoV-2 infection. Study background: Sequenced bulk RNA came from whole blood that was unsorted, and chains were unpaired.

Individual cDNA molecules each received unique molecular identifiers attached to them. Using its own MiXCR run on the 5' RACE reads, TCRdb lists one record per CDR3 protein. The table lists tens of thousands of distinct CDR3 sequences, about 12% of them singletons. This CDR3 spans 14 amino acids. Germline loops: CDR1 KGHSH, CDR2 LQKENI. After removal of 6 bases from V and 2 bases from J, the junction contained 3 bases not matched to a gene. This clonotype has ten or more counts. The sequencing sample was made of whole blood. The rearrangement uses TRBV18 and TRBJ1-5; 8 bases align to TRBD1. This clonotype originated in an adult who was a healthcare worker with PCR-confirmed SARS-CoV-2 infection or an uninfected control (not recorded which). CDR3 amino acids: CASSPDRGNQPQHF. The CDR3 DNA reads as TGTGCCAGCTCTCCGGACAGGGGCAATCAGCCCCAGCATTTT.